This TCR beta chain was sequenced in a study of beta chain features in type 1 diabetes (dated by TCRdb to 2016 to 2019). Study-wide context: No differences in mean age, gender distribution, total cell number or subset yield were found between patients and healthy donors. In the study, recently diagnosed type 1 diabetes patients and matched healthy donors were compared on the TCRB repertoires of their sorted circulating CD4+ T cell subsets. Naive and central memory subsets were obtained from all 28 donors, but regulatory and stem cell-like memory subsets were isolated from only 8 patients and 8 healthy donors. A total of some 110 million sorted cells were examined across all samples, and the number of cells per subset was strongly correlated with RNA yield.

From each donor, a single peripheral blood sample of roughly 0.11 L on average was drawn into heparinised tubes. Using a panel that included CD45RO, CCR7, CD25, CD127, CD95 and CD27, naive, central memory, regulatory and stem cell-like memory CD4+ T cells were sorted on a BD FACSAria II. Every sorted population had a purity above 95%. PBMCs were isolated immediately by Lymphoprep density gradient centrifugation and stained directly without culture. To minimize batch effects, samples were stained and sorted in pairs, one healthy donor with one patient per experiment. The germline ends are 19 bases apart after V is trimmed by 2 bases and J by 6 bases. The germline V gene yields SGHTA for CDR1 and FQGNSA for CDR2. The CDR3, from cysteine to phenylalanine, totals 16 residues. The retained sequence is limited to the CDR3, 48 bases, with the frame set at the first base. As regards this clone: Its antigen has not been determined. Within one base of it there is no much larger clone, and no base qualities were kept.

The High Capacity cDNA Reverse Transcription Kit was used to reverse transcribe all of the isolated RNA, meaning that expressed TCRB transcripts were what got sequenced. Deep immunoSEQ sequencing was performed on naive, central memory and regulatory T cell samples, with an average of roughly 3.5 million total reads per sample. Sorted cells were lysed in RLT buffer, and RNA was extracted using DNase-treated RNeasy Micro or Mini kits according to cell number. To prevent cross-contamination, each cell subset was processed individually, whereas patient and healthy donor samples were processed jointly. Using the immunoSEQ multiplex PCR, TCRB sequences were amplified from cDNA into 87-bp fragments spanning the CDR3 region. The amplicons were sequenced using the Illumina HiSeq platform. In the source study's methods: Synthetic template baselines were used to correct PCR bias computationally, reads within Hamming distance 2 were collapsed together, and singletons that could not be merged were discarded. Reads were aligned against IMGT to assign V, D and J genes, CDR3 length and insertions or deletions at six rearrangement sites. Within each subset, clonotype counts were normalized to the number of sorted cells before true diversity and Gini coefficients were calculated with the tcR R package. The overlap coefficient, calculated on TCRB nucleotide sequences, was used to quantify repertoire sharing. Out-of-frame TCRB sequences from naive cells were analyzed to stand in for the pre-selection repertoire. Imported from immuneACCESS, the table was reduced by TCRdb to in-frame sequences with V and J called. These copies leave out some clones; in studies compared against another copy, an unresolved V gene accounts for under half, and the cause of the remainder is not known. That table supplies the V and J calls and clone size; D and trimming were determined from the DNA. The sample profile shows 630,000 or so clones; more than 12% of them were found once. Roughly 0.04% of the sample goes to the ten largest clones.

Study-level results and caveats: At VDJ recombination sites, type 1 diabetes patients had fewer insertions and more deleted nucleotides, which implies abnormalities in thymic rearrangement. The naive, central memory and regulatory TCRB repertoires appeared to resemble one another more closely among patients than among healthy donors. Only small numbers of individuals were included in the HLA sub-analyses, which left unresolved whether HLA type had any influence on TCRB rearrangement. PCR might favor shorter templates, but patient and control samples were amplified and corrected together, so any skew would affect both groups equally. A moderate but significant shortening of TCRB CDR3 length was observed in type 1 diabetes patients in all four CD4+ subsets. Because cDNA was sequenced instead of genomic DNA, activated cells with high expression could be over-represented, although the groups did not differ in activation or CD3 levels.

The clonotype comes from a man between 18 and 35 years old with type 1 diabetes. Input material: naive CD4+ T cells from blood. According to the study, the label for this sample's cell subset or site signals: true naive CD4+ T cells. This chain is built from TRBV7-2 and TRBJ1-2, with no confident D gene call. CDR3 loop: CASSLNAGRSRDGYTF. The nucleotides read TGTGCCAGCAGCTTAAACGCGGGCAGATCAAGGGATGGCTACACCTTC.